These T cell receptor beta chains were read from a single sample in a study of blood T cells in healthy people across ages. MiXCR, applied by TCRdb to the 5' RACE reads, yields one record per CDR3 protein. Here the sample spans fewer than 1.5 million distinct CDR3 sequences, about 43% being singletons. The sample consisted of blood. The receptor source for this set is a woman aged 18-30 years in good health. CDR3s include the opening cysteine and the closing phenylalanine or tryptophan. Fields, in order: V gene, J gene, D gene, CDR3 length, clone size, CDR3 DNA, CDR3 protein. D genes are given only for firm matches. Expanded clones are given a class, and other clones once, few, many or no size at all.

TRBV28	TRBJ2-1	TRBD2	16	few	TGTGCCAGCAGCACGCGACTAGCGGGGGCCTACAATGAGCAGTTCTTC	CASSTRLAGAYNEQFF
TRBV28	TRBJ1-2	NA	15	NA	TGTGCCAGCAGTTTATGGACTCCACGGGGCCTTGGCTACACCTTC	CASSLWTPRGLGYTF
TRBV29-1	TRBJ2-5	NA	17	NA	TGCAGCGCCGAAACGAATTCTTTTGTCCCCAACAGGCCGGCCCAGTACTTC	CSAETNSFVPNRPAQYF
TRBV3-1	TRBJ1-2	NA	17	NA	TGTGCCAGCAGCCAATCTGGGGCCGCGGGCTCGTTCTATGGCTACACCTTC	CASSQSGAAGSFYGYTF
TRBV27	TRBJ2-7	NA	14	NA	TGTGCCAGCAGTCCCTGGACAACAACCTACGAGCAGTACTTC	CASSPWTTTYEQYF
TRBV3-1	TRBJ2-1	NA	13	NA	TGTGCCAGCCAAGAGGGCCTCTACAATGAGCAGTTCTTC	CASQEGLYNEQFF
TRBV19	TRBJ2-7	NA	13	NA	TGTGCCAGTAGTATAAACTCTTGGAGCGAGCAGTACTTC	CASSINSWSEQYF
TRBV7-2	TRBJ2-5	TRBD2	17	NA	TGTGCCAGCAGCTTAGTCTGGCTAGCGGGAGGAAACAATGAGCAGTACTTC	CASSLVWLAGGNNEQYF
TRBV5-6	TRBJ2-1	TRBD1	17	NA	TGTGCCAGCAGCTTAGACCGATGGGACAGGGGGCGGAATGAGCAGTTCTTC	CASSLDRWDRGRNEQFF
TRBV4-2	TRBJ2-7	NA	15	NA	TGTGCCAGCAGCCAAGCAGACTCTCCATCCTACGAGCAGTACTTC	CASSQADSPSYEQYF
TRBV29-1	TRBJ2-7	NA	16	few	TGCAGCGTTGAAGGTCAAGGGGGACTTCGAGCCTACGAGCAGTACTTC	CSVEGQGGLRAYEQYF
TRBV21-1	TRBJ2-5	NA	14	NA	TGTGCCAGCAGCAAAGGGGAGCACTACAATGAGCAGTACTTC	CASSKGEHYNEQYF
TRBV29-1	TRBJ2-1	NA	15	NA	TGCAGCGTTGAAGGCCCACGAGCGGCCCCGAATGAGCAGTTCTTC	CSVEGPRAAPNEQFF
TRBV20-1	TRBJ2-3	TRBD1	15	few	TGCAGTTCGAAACCCCGGGACAGGGTTGCAGATACGCAGTATTTT	CSSKPRDRVADTQYF
TRBV7-9	TRBJ1-2	TRBD1	15	few	TGTGCCAGCAGCTCCGACAGGGGGCTTATCTATGGCTACACCTTC	CASSSDRGLIYGYTF
TRBV4-1	TRBJ1-2	NA	13	NA	TGCGCCATCAACGACCCAGGGACGGATGACTACACCTTC	CAINDPGTDDYTF
TRBV18	TRBJ1-2	NA	15	once	TGTGCCAGCTCACCTGCCGGGCAGTCGTCCTATGGCTACACCTTC	CASSPAGQSSYGYTF